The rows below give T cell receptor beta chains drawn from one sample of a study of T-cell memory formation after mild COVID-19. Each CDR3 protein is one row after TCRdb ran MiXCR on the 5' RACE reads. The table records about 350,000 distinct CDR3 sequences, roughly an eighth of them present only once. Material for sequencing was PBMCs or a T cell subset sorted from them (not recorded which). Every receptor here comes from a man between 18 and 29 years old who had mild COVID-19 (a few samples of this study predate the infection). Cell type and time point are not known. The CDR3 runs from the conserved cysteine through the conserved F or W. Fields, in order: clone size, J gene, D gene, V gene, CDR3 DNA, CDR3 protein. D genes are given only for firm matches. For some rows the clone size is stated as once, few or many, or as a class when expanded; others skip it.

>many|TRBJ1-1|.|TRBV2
TGTGCCAGCAGTTCTCAGGGAAACACTGAAGCTTTCTTT
CASSSQGNTEAFF
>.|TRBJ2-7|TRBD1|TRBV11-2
TGTGCCAGCAGCCAGTCCGGACAGGGCTTCTACGAGCAGTACTTC
CASSQSGQGFYEQYF
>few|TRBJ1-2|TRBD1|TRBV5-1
TGCGCCAGCAGCACCGGGACAGGGTATGGGGGCTACACCTTC
CASSTGTGYGGYTF
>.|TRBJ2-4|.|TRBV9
TGTGCCAGCTCCCGTCCGGGCGGCGGGGCCAAAAACATTCAGTACTTC
CASSRPGGGAKNIQYF
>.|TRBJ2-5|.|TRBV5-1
TGCGCCAGCAGCTTGGGTGGCATTGGTGAAGAGACCCAGTACTTC
CASSLGGIGEETQYF
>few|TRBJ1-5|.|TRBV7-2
TGTGCCAGCAGCCTTGGATGGACTCAGCCCCAGCATTTT
CASSLGWTQPQHF
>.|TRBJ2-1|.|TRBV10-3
TGTGCCATCAGTGTAACCCCCAGCGGAAGCTCCTACAATGAGCAGTTCTTC
CAISVTPSGSSYNEQFF
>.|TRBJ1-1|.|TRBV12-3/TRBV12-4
TGTGCCAGCAGTCAACAGGAGACTGAAGCTTTCTTT
CASSQQETEAFF
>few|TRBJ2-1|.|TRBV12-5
TGTGCTAGTGGGCTCGGGCGAAATGAGCAGTTCTTC
CASGLGRNEQFF
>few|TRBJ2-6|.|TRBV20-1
TGCAGTGCCGCGCGGTCTGGGGCCAACGTCCTGACTTTC
CSAARSGANVLTF
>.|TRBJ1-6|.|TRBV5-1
TGCGCCAGCAGCTCCAACACAGATTCCGGATCACCCCTCCACTTT
CASSSNTDSGSPLHF
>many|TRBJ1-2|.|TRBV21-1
TGTGCCAGCCCGCCCGGCGGGACGGGTGGCTACACCTTC
CASPPGGTGGYTF
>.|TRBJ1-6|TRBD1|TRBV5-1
TGCGCCAGCAGCTTGGGGACAGGGGAAGGTTCACCCCTCCACTTT
CASSLGTGEGSPLHF
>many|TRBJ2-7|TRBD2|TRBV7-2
TGTGCCAGCAGCTTAAGAGCGGGGGGGCCGCGGCAGTACTTC
CASSLRAGGPRQYF
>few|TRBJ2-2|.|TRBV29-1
TGCAGCGTTCTTCGACAGAACACCGGGGAGCTGTTTTTT
CSVLRQNTGELFF
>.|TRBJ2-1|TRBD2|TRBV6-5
TGTGCCAGCAGCGCGCTAGCGGGGGAGCTAAAGCAGTTCTTC
CASSALAGELKQFF
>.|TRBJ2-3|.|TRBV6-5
TGTGCCAGCAGTTTGCGACACTCTAGCACAGATACGCAGTATTTT
CASSLRHSSTDTQYF
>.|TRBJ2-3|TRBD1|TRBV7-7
TGTGCCAGCAGCTTGGGACAGGACACAGATACGCAGTATTTT
CASSLGQDTDTQYF
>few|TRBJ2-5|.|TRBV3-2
TGTGCCAGCAGCCAAGATCTCGTCGGATTTCCCTCCGGGGGGACCCAGTACTTC
CASSQDLVGFPSGGTQYF
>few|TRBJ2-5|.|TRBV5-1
TGCGCCAGCAGAACAGGGCCTTTGGTCCAAGAGACCCAGTACTTC
CASRTGPLVQETQYF
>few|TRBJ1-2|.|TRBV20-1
TGCAGTGCTAGGCCGGGAGATTCCTTGGGTGGCTACACCTTC
CSARPGDSLGGYTF
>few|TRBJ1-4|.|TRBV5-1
TGCGCCAGCAGTTTCGGACCAGCAACTAATGAAAAACTGTTTTTT
CASSFGPATNEKLFF
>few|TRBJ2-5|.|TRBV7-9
TGTGCCAGCAGCTTCGTTGGATCCCGGGGCACCCAGTACTTC
CASSFVGSRGTQYF
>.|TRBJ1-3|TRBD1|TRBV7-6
TGTGCCAGCAGCTCCGCGACAGGGGAAGGGACCATATATTTT
CASSSATGEGTIYF
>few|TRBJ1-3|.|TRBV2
TGTGCCAGCAGTGGTCGGGGAAACACCATATATTTT
CASSGRGNTIYF
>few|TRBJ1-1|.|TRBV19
TGTGCCAGTAGTATGTCGGGGAACACTGAAGCTTTCTTT
CASSMSGNTEAFF
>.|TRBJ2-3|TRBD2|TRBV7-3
TGTGCCAGCAGCCAAACGGGGGGGTCAAGAACAGATACGCAGTATTTT
CASSQTGGSRTDTQYF
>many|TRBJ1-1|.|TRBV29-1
TGCAGCGTTCCGCCCGGGCGAGGGAATACTGAAGCTTTCTTT
CSVPPGRGNTEAFF
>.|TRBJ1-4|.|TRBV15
TGTGCCACCAGCAGAGTAGGGCGCCCAACTAATGAAAAACTGTTTTTT
CATSRVGRPTNEKLFF
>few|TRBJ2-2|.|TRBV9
TGTGCCAGCAGCGTAGGGGCCAAAATGAACACCGGGGAGCTGTTTTTT
CASSVGAKMNTGELFF
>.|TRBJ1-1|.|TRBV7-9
TGTGCCAGCAGCTTCCAACAGGGGAACACTGAAGCTTTCTTT
CASSFQQGNTEAFF
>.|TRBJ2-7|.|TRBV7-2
TGTGCCAGCACCCCCGGTCGAAACTACGAGCAGTACTTC
CASTPGRNYEQYF
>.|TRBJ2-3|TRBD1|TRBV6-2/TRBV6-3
TGTGCCAGCAGTCGGGACAGGGTTGCAGGTAGTACGCAGTATTTT
CASSRDRVAGSTQYF
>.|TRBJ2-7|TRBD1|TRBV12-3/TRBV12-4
TGTGCCAGCAGTCTTTACAGGGGTGGCTACGAGCAGTACTTC
CASSLYRGGYEQYF
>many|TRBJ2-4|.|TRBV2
TGTGCCAGCAGTGGTGGAGGGCTAGGAAACATTCAGTACTTC
CASSGGGLGNIQYF
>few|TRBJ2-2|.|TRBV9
TGTGCCAGCAACCTAGGGGGTAACGGGGAGCTGTTTTTT
CASNLGGNGELFF
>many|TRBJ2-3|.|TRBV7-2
TGTGCCAGCAGCTTAGCGCGGAGCACAGATACGCAGTATTTT
CASSLARSTDTQYF
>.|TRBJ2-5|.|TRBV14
TGTGCCAGCAGCCCTAGGTGGGCCGGAGAGACCCAGTACTTC
CASSPRWAGETQYF
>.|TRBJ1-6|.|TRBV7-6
TGTGCCAGCAGGGGGGTTTCTAATTCACCCCTCCACTTT
CASRGVSNSPLHF
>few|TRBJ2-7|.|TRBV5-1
TGCGCCAGCAGCTTGGGACATTTCTCCGAGCAGTACTTC
CASSLGHFSEQYF